This paragraph covers one T cell receptor beta chain sequence. Sequence at one end of the junction differs from germline and may be a read error. This sample is part of a study of blood T cells in healthy people across ages. Germline V gives CDR1 SGHDT, CDR2 YYEEEE. This CDR3 is 14 amino acids long. The second PCR ran roughly 6 to 12 cycles with a sample-barcoded 5' primer and J-beta primers. TCRdb reprocessed the 5' RACE reads via MiXCR and lists one record per CDR3 protein. This sample carries over a million distinct CDR3 sequences, 40% to 50% of them seen once, and the ten largest clones take roughly 7.9%.

This TCR was recovered from a woman between 18 and 29 years old in good health. The chain combines TRBV5-6 with TRBJ2-4; 7 bases are a match to TRBD1. Sequenced material: blood. The CDR3 spells CTSSLGDSMVIQYF. The CDR3 DNA reads TGTACCAGCAGCTTGGGGGACAGTATGGTAATTCAGTACTTC. The variable domain in full, with the rest retrieved from reference TRBV5-6 and TRBJ2-4, is DAGVTQSPTHLIKTRGQQVTLRCSPKSGHDTVSWYQQALGQGPQFIFQYYEEEERQRGNFPDRFSGHQFPNYSSELNVNALLLGDSALYLCTSSLGDSMVIQYFGAGTRLSVL.